This T cell receptor beta chain was profiled in a study of tissue T cells after allogeneic stem cell transplantation. Study-wide findings and caveats: Which tissue TCRs were alloreactive or antigen-specific was not determined. Some clones might be persisting host cells. Across patients, clones rarely overlapped, yet motif clusters were shared tissue-specifically. Anatomically similar tissues had similar TCR repertoires within each patient. This small cohort was clinically heterogeneous, and sampling depth was a limitation.

V was cut by 4 bases and J by 2 bases, with 21 bases left in between. The CDR3 runs to 17 residues. Germline loops: CDR1 SGHTA, CDR2 FQGNSA. This table comes from immunoSEQ multiplex PCR, and its TCRdb copy is limited to in-frame clones, with some not included. The sample lists about 6,800 clones; roughly 60% were seen once. On this clone: Its antigen is still unknown.

The receptor comes from a female donor at least 60 years old with lung cancer. The J gene is TRBJ2-7, the V gene TRBV7-2; D may be TRBD1 or TRBD2 (6 bases each). The sequencing used duodenum tissue, collected at autopsy. CDR3 sequence (DNA): TGTGCCAGCAGCTCCCGCTCGGGGGCGGGGAAAGCCTACGAGCAGTACTTC. It specifies CASSSRSGAGKAYEQYF.